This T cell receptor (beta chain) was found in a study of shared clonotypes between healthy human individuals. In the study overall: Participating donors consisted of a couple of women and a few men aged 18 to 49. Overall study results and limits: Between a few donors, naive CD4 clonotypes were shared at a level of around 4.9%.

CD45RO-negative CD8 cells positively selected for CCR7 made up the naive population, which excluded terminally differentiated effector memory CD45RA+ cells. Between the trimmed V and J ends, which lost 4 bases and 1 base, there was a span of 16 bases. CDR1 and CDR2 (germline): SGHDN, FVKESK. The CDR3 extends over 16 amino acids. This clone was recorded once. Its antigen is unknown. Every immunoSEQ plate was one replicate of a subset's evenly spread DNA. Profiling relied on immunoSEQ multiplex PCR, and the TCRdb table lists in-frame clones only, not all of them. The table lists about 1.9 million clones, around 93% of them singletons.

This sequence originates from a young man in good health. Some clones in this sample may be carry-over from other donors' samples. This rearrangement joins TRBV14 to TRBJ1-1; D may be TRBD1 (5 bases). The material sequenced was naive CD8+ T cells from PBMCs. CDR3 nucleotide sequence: TGTGCCAGCAGCCCTCGTTTGGGCAGGGCGAACACTGAAGCTTTCTTT. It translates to CASSPRLGRANTEAFF. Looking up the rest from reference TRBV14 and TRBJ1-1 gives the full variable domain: EAGVTQFPSHSVIEKGQTVTLRCDPISGHDNLYWYRRVMGKEIKFLLHFVKESKQDESGMPNNRFLAERTGGTYSTLKVQPAELEDSGVYFCASSPRLGRANTEAFFGQGTRLTVV.